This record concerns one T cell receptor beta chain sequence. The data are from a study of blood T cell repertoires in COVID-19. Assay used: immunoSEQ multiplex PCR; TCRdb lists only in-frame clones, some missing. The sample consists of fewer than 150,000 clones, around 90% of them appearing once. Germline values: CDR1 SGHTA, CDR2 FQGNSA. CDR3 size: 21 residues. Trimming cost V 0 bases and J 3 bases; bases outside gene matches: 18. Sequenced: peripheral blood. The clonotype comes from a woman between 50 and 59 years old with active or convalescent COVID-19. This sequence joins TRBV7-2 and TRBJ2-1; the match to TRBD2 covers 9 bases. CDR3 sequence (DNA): TGTGCCAGCAGCTTAGCGGGGCGGAAGTTCCTAGCGGGACTTAACTACAATGAGCAGTTCTTC. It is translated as CASSLAGRKFLAGLNYNEQFF.